This T cell receptor (beta chain) was identified in a study of response to subunit inactivated influenza vaccine. TCRdb called the RT-PCR reads again in MiXCR, with one record for every CDR3 protein. In the table there are roughly 700,000 distinct CDR3 sequences, about 15% of which are singletons. The table lists this clonotype with a few counts. The CDR3 has 12 residues. V was cut by 6 bases and J by 1 base, with 3 bases left in between. Germline assignment: CDR1 ENHRY and CDR2 SYGVKD. This receptor was obtained from a man in his fifties or sixties who received an inactivated influenza vaccine. The sample was PBMCs from blood, taken 14 days before vaccination. The rearrangement joins TRBV10-3 to TRBJ2-2; no clear D gene. The CDR3, as DNA: TGTGCCATCAGGAGGAACACCGGGGAGCTGTTTTTT. Translation gives CAIRRNTGELFF.